The following is a T cell receptor (beta chain) sequence with its context. What it recognizes is unknown. These data originate in a study of chemoradiotherapy in HPV16-positive cancers. Points from the study as a whole: HPV-responsive T-cell expansion during chemoradiotherapy was linked to improved recurrence-free survival in HPV16-positive patients. HPV-specific T cells were functionally defined from only a couple of HPV16-positive patients. During treatment, candidate HPV-specific clones and E7-related motifs expanded in tumor.

Sequencing used immunoSEQ multiplex PCR; TCRdb keeps in-frame clones, though not all of them. There are several thousand clones in the sample; 87% occur only once, and 11% to 15% lies in the top ten. This CDR3 region has 15 residues. Germline-derived CDR1 and CDR2 are GTSNPN and SVGIG (reference sequence). Trimming at V came to 2 bases and at J to 6 bases, leaving 10 bases not matched to a gene. The origin of this receptor is a human donor with HPV-associated anogenital cancer. This sample comprised blood, obtained from a patient who underwent chemoradiotherapy. V and J are TRBV30 and TRBJ1-2; 9 nucleotides align to TRBD1. This chain's CDR3 is CAWSRGTGSHHGYTF. DNA for the CDR3: TGTGCCTGGAGTAGAGGGACAGGGTCCCATCATGGCTACACCTTC.